Below, 16 T cell receptor beta chains from the same sample are listed, as sequenced in a study of blood T cell repertoires in COVID-19. Generated by immunoSEQ multiplex PCR, the TCRdb table keeps only in-frame clones and is missing some. Of 59,000 or so clones in the sample, around four fifths were seen once. The sequenced sample was peripheral blood. Every receptor here comes from a woman in her 50s with active or convalescent COVID-19.

V usage is TRBV2 and J usage is TRBJ1-1; D is uncertain. CDR1 is SNHLY and CDR2 is FYNNEI in the germline V gene. V was clipped by 11 bases and J by 0 bases, with 13 bases between them. CDR3 length: 13 residues. CDR3 residues: CACESELNTEAFF. The CDR3 DNA sequence: TGTGCCTGTGAATCGGAGCTGAACACTGAAGCTTTCTTT. The full variable domain, with the rest looked up from reference TRBV2 and TRBJ1-1, is EPEVTQTPSHQVTQMGQEVILRCVPISNHLYFYWYRQILGQKVEFLVSFYNNEISEKSEIFDDQFSVERPDGSNFTLKIRSTKLEDSAMYFCACESELNTEAFFGQGTRLTVV.

This rearrangement joins TRBV28 to TRBJ1-2, with 7 bases aligning to TRBD1. V shed 5 bases and J 3 bases; nucleotides not matched to a gene: 6. From germline, CDR1 is MDHEN and CDR2 SYDVKM. The CDR3 runs to 14 residues. The CDR3 loop is CASSPEGQHYGYTF. In nucleotides, the CDR3 is TGTGCCAGCAGTCCAGAGGGACAGCACTATGGCTACACCTTC.

The chain recombines TRBV18 with TRBJ2-6, with 8 bases aligning to TRBD1. CDR1 and CDR2 from the germline V gene are KGHSH and LQKENI. The CDR3 is 19 amino acids. After removal of 4 bases from V and 1 base from J, the junction contained 12 bases not matched to a gene. CDR3 DNA sequence: TGTGCCAGCTCACGGACAGGGAATAAAAGAGGTTCTGGGGCCAACGTCCTGACTTTC. Encoded protein: CASSRTGNKRGSGANVLTF.

This clone has only one observation. The chain combines TRBV5-6 with TRBJ2-3, with 11 bases matching TRBD2. Germline trimming cut 4 bases from V and 5 bases from J; bases unmatched to any gene: 9. The germline V gene has CDR1 SGHDT and CDR2 YYEEEE. The CDR3 covers 16 residues. The CDR3 DNA reads TGTGCCAGCAGCCCCGATAGCGGGAGGGGCGGAGATACGCAGTATTTT. Translation gives CASSPDSGRGGDTQYF.

The rearrangement uses TRBV5-6 and TRBJ2-2, with 10 bases fitting TRBD1. The CDR3 covers 16 residues. CDR1 and CDR2 from the germline V gene are SGHDT and YYEEEE. The J segment lost 6 bases and the V segment lost 4 bases, leaving 9 bases of the junction unmatched. Written as DNA, the CDR3 is TGTGCCAGCAGCCCCGGACAGGGGGTTCAAGCCGGGGAGCTGTTTTTT. The encoded protein is CASSPGQGVQAGELFF.

This clone was recorded only once. The V and J genes are TRBV19 and TRBJ1-2, with a tentative D call TRBD1 (6 bases). Trimming shortened V by 6 bases and J by 2 bases, and 16 bases separated the two germline ends. The CDR3 loop spans 15 amino acids. Germline V CDR1 and CDR2: LNHDA, SQIVND (reference sequence). CDR3 region: CASSPIQQGNYGYTF. As DNA, the CDR3 is TGTGCCAGTAGCCCGATACAGCAGGGGAACTATGGCTACACCTTC.

The chain uses TRBV6-4 and TRBJ2-1, with 10 bases aligning to TRBD2. This CDR3 region has 14 residues. The V gene's germline CDR1 is MRHNA and CDR2 SNTAGT. V gave up 6 bases and J gave up 9 bases; unmatched junction bases: 8. DNA of the CDR3: TGTGCCAGCAGAGGGCTAGCGGGAGTTGGTGAGCAGTTCTTC. Its translation is CASRGLAGVGEQFF.

The chain's CDR3 is CAWERGFSYEQYF. The CDR3 region has the DNA TGTGCCTGGGAGCGGGGGTTCTCCTACGAGCAGTACTTC. J is TRBJ2-7 and V is TRBV30, with 8 bases identical to TRBD2. The germline gives CDR1 GTSNPN, CDR2 SVGIG (reference sequence). The CDR3 contains 13 residues. V lost 5 bases, J lost 0 bases, and 3 bases stayed unmatched.

This chain links TRBV5-6 with TRBJ2-1; TRBD2 matches at 15 bases. The CDR3 runs to 16 residues. Germline CDR1 reads SGHDT; CDR2 reads YYEEEE. The trim removed 2 bases at V and 6 bases at J, leaving 3 bases unmatched. This CDR3 reads CASSFRTSGRANEQFF. CDR3 sequence (DNA): TGTGCCAGCAGCTTCCGGACTAGCGGGAGGGCCAATGAGCAGTTCTTC.

The V gene is TRBV9, the J gene TRBJ2-3; D is possibly TRBD2 (5 bases). Germline CDR1 and CDR2: SGDLS and YYNGEE. V gave up 0 bases and J gave up 3 bases, with 14 bases separating them. CDR3 size: 16 residues. CDR3 region: CASSVAPGIGTDTQYF. CDR3 nucleotides: TGTGCCAGCAGCGTAGCTCCCGGGATCGGGACAGATACGCAGTATTTT.

The chain carries TRBV15 and TRBJ2-3; 10 bases line up with TRBD2. Per the germline V gene, CDR1 is LNHNV and CDR2 is YYDKDF (reference sequence). V lost 6 bases and J lost 6; bases outside the gene matches: 9. CDR3 size: 15 residues. The CDR3 DNA sequence: TGTGCCACCAGACCTAAGCGGGAGGGCCGTGATACGCAGTATTTT. It encodes CATRPKREGRDTQYF.

Only one count was recorded for this clone. This sequence joins TRBV10-1 and TRBJ2-7, with D possibly matching TRBD1 (5 bases). The CDR3 spans 12 residues. Trimming pared 0 bases from V and 6 bases from J, leaving 6 bases between. Germline V gene lookup returns CDR1 WNHNN and CDR2 SYGVQD (reference sequence). CDR3 loop: CASSESQGEQYF. CDR3 sequence (DNA): TGCGCCAGCAGTGAGTCGCAGGGCGAGCAGTACTTC.

V is TRBV4-1 and J is TRBJ1-1; TRBD1 might be the D (6 bases). Germline assignment: CDR1 MGHRA and CDR2 YSYEKL. V was cut by 0 bases and J by 0 bases, with 14 bases left in between. The CDR3 consists of 17 residues. The CDR3: CASSQDLARGMNTEAFF. CDR3 in DNA: TGCGCCAGCAGCCAAGATCTAGCCAGGGGTATGAACACTGAAGCTTTCTTT.

The chain couples TRBV6-1 to TRBJ1-1, with D unresolved. Germline V gives CDR1 MNHNS, CDR2 SASEGT. This CDR3 has 13 amino acids. Trimming took 3 bases from V and 3 from J, leaving 8 bases between them. DNA for the CDR3: TGTGCCAGCAGTGAGGTGAGTCACACTGAAGCTTTCTTT. Protein product: CASSEVSHTEAFF.

The chain employs TRBV4-1 and TRBJ1-1, with D unclear. V dropped 2 bases and J dropped 1 base, with 8 bases sitting between them. The length of the CDR3 is 14 residues. Germline V gene sequence: CDR1 MGHRA, CDR2 YSYEKL. CDR3 residues: CASSQLGQNTEAFF. Here the CDR3 DNA reads TGCGCCAGCAGCCAATTGGGCCAGAACACTGAAGCTTTCTTT.

The V call is TRBV28, the J call TRBJ2-2; D call uncertain. Germline lookup yields CDR1 MDHEN and CDR2 SYDVKM. The CDR3 runs to 17 residues. V gave up 6 bases and J gave up 0 bases, with 17 bases separating them. CDR3 region: CASSGGAWFPNTGELFF. For the CDR3, the DNA is TGTGCCAGCAGCGGCGGAGCGTGGTTCCCGAACACCGGGGAGCTGTTTTTT.